The TCR beta chain described here comes from a study of CD8+ T cells in alopecia areata. The treatment here: oral pan-JAK inhibitor, 5-10 mg twice daily. Punch biopsies of lesional scalp, plus peripheral blood, were taken from alopecia areata patients. Extracted from the samples, RNA was reverse transcribed into cDNA to serve as the sequencing template. This table comes from immunoSEQ multiplex PCR, and its TCRdb copy is limited to in-frame clones, with some not included. Of roughly 110,000 clones in the sample, 50% to 65% are singletons; the top ten hold about 3.4%. The source was CD4+ T cells sorted from blood, collected at week 24, from a patient treated with tofacitinib. The sequence was obtained from a human donor with alopecia areata.

The CDR3 here is CAWTGTGGSGNTIYF. In nucleotides, the CDR3 is TGTGCCTGGACTGGGACAGGGGGCTCTGGAAACACCATATATTTT. V usage is TRBV30 and J usage is TRBJ1-3, with 11 nucleotides matching TRBD1. The germline V gene encodes CDR1 GTSNPN and CDR2 SVGIG (reference sequence). With V trimmed by 4 bases and J by 0 bases, 2 bases remained unmatched. This CDR3 comprises 15 residues.